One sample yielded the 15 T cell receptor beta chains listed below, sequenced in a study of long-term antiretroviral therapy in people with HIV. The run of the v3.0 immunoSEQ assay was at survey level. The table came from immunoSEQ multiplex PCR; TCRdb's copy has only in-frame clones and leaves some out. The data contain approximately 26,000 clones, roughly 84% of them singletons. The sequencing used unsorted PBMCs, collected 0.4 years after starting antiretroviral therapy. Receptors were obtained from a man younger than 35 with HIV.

The CDR3 coding sequence is TGCGCCAGCAGCCAACTAATGACTAGCGGGGCCTACAATGAGCAGTTCTTC. Translated, it gives CASSQLMTSGAYNEQFF. The chain carries TRBV4-1 and TRBJ2-1; 11 bases are a match to TRBD2. With 2 bases clipped from V and 2 bases from J, the junction kept 5 bases outside the gene matches. This CDR3 comprises 17 residues. Germline V gives CDR1 MGHRA, CDR2 YSYEKL.

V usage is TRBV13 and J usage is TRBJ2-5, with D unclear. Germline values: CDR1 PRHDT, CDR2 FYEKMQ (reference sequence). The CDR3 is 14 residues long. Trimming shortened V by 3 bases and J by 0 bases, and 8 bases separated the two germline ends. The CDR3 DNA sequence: TGTGCCAGCAGCTTTGGCTGGTACCAAGAGACCCAGTACTTC. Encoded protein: CASSFGWYQETQYF.

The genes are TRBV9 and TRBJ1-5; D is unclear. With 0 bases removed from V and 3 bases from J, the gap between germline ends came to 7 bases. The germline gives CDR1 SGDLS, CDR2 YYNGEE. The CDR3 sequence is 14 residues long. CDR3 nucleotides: TGTGCCAGCAGCGTAGGTCAGTCCAATCAGCCCCAGCATTTT. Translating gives CASSVGQSNQPQHF.

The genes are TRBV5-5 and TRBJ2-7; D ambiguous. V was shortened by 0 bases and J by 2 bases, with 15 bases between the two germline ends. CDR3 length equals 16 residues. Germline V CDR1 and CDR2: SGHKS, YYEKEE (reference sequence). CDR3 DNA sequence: TGTGCCAGCAGCTTGGCGAGATCTATCGCGCCCTACGAGCAGTACTTC. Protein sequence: CASSLARSIAPYEQYF.

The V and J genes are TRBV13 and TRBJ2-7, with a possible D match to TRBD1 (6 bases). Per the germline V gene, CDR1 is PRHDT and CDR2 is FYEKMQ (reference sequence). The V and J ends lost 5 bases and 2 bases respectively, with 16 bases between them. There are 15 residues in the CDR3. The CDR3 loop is CASSTRRQVTYEQYF. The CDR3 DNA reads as TGTGCCAGCAGCACCAGACGACAGGTTACCTACGAGCAGTACTTC.

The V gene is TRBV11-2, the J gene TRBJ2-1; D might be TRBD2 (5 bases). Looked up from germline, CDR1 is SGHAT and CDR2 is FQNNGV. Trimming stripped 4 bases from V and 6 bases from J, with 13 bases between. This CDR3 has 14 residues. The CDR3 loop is CASSSSGRGNEQFF. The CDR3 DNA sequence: TGTGCCAGCAGCTCGAGCGGCCGTGGCAATGAGCAGTTCTTC.

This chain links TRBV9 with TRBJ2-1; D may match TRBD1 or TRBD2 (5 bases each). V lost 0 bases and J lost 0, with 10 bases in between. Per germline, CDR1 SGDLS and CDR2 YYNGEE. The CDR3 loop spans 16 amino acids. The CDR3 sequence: CASSVVGTTSYNEQFF. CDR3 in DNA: TGTGCCAGCAGCGTAGTAGGGACCACCTCCTACAATGAGCAGTTCTTC.

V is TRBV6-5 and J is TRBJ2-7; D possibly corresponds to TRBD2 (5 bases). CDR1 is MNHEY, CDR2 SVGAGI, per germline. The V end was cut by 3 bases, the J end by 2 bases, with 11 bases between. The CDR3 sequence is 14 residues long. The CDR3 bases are TGTGCCAGCAGTTATTTTGGACTGCCCTACGAGCAGTACTTC. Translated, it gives CASSYFGLPYEQYF.

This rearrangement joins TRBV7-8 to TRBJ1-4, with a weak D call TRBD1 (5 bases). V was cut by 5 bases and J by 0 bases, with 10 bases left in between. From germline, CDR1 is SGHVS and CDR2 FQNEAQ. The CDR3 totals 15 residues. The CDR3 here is CASSRDGTTNEKLFF. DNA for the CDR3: TGTGCCAGCAGCCGGGACGGAACAACTAATGAAAAACTGTTTTTT.

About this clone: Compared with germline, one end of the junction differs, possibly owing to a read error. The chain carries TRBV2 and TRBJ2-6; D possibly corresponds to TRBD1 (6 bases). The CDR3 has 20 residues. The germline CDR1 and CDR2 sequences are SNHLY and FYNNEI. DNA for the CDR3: TGTGCCAGCAGCGAAGCACTTCGTGGACAGCCGGATTCTGGGGCCAACGTCCTGACTTTC. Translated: CASSEALRGQPDSGANVLTF.

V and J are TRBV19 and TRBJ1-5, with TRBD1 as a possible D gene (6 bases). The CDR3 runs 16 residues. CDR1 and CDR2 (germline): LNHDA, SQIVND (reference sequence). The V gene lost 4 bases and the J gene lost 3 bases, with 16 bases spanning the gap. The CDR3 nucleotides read TGTGCCAGTAGTAAACAGACAGGAAGGTCCAATCAGCCCCAGCATTTT. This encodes CASSKQTGRSNQPQHF.

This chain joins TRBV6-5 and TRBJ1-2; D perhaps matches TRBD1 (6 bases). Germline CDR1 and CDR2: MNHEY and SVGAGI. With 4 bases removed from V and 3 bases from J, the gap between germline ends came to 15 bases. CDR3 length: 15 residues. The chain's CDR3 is CASSWVGGGDYGYTF. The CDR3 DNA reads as TGTGCCAGCAGTTGGGTGGGGGGCGGTGACTATGGCTACACCTTC.

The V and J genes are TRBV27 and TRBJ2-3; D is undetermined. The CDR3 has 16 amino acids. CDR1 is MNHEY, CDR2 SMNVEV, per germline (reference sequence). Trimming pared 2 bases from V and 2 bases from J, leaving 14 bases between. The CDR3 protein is CASSLNEERATDTQYF. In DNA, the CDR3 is TGTGCCAGCAGTTTAAATGAGGAGCGAGCCACAGATACGCAGTATTTT.

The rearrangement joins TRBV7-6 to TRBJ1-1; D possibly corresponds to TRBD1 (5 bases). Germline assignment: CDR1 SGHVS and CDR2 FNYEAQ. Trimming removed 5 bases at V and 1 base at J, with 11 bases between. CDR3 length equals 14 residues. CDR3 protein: CASSTRDGNTEAFF. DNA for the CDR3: TGTGCCAGCAGCACGCGGGACGGGAACACTGAAGCTTTCTTT.

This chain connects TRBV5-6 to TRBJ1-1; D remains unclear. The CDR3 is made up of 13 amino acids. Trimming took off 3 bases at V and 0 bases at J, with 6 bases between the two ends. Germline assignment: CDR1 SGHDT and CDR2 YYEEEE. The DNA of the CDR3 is TGTGCCAGCAGCTCGGGGATGAACACTGAAGCTTTCTTT. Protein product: CASSSGMNTEAFF.